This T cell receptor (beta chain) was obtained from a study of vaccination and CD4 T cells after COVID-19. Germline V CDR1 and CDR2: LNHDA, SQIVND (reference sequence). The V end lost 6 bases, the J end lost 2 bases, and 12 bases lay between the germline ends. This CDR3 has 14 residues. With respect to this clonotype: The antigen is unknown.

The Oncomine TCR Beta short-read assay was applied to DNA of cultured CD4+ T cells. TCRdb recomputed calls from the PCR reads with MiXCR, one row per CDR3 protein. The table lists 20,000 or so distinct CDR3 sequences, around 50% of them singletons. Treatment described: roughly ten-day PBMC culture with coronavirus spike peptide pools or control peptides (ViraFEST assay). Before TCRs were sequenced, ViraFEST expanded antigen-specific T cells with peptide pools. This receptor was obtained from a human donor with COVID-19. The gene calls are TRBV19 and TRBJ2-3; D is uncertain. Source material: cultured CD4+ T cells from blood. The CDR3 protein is CASRAMEPTDTQYF. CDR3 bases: TGTGCCAGTAGGGCGATGGAACCCACAGATACGCAGTATTTT.